Below are 20 T cell receptor beta chains sequenced from a single sample in a study of radiation and T cells in renal cell carcinoma (dated by TCRdb to 2018 to 2020). The sample's time point label is to be understood as: baseline pretreatment blood. Interpreted using the paper, the treatment or condition label stands for: 15 Gy SBRT to primary tumor, nephrectomy 4 weeks later. The library was obtained by the immunoSEQ multiplex PCR assay. Here the immuneACCESS table is served through TCRdb, limited to in-frame sequences with V and J called. Missing clones are a known gap in these copies; in checked studies unresolved V genes cover under half, and the rest lacks a known reason. Counted in this sample were 100,000 to 150,000 clones; roughly 85% of them appeared once. Jointly, the top ten make up about 3% of the sample. The sequencing here drew on blood, taken from a patient whose treatment included radiotherapy and nephrectomy. Every receptor here comes from a woman aged 55 to 70 with renal cell carcinoma.

This chain links TRBV5-4 with TRBJ2-7; 7 nucleotides line up with TRBD2. Germline CDR1 is SGHNT and CDR2 is YYREEE (reference sequence). This CDR3 comprises 13 residues. J lost 2 bases, V lost 9 bases, and 8 bases had no gene match. The CDR3 coding sequence is TGTGCCATAGGGGAGCGGGAAACCTACGAGCAGTACTTC. This gives the protein CAIGERETYEQYF.

The J gene is TRBJ2-2, the V gene TRBV11-2; D gene uncertain. The V gene's germline CDR1 is SGHAT and CDR2 FQNNGV. There are 13 residues in the CDR3. The germline V and J ends were trimmed by 0 bases and 7 bases, with 6 bases remaining between them. As DNA, the CDR3 is TGTGCCAGCAGCTTAGAAGCGAGCGGGGAGCTGTTTTTT. It yields the protein CASSLEASGELFF.

This chain connects TRBV19 to TRBJ1-1, with TRBD1 matching over 7 bases. This CDR3 contains 14 residues. Per the germline V gene, CDR1 is LNHDA and CDR2 is SQIVND (reference sequence). The trim removed 3 bases at V and 1 base at J, leaving 2 bases unmatched. In DNA form, the CDR3 reads TGTGCCAGTAGTATCACAGGGGCGAACACTGAAGCTTTCTTT. Encoded protein: CASSITGANTEAFF.

The J gene is TRBJ2-5, the V gene TRBV7-3; a possible D gene is TRBD2 (6 bases). With 5 bases removed from V and 5 bases from J, the gap between germline ends came to 12 bases. The CDR3 is 13 residues long. Germline CDR1 reads SGHTA; CDR2 reads FQGTGA. In DNA, the CDR3 is TGTGCCAGCAGCCTAGGACTAAGCGAGACCCAGTACTTC. This gives the protein CASSLGLSETQYF.

The chain joins TRBV6-6 to TRBJ1-2, with D unclear. Trimming left V 5 bases short and J 4 bases short, with 8 bases between. In germline, CDR1 is MNHNY, CDR2 SVGAGI (reference sequence). The CDR3 totals 12 residues. CDR3 residues: CASSPEGYGYTF. CDR3 nucleotides: TGTGCCAGCAGTCCCGAGGGCTATGGCTACACCTTC.

J is TRBJ2-3 and V is TRBV15; possibly TRBD1 or TRBD2 for D (5 bases each). Germline CDR1 and CDR2: LNHNV and YYDKDF (reference sequence). This CDR3 spans 14 amino acids. V lost 3 bases and J 0 bases, leaving 7 bases between the germline ends. The chain's CDR3 is CATSSGASTDTQYF. Written as DNA, the CDR3 is TGTGCCACCAGCAGCGGGGCTAGCACAGATACGCAGTATTTT.

The V and J genes are TRBV6-1 and TRBJ1-6; D not resolved. Germline CDR1 and CDR2: MNHNS and SASEGT. The CDR3 is 13 residues long. V was pared by 5 bases and J by 6 bases, with 8 bases between. In DNA, the CDR3 is TGTGCCAGCAGTACCGCGGGTAATTCACCCCTCCACTTT. Its translation: CASSTAGNSPLHF.

The chain joins TRBV5-6 to TRBJ2-2, with D hard to call. In germline, CDR1 is SGHDT, CDR2 YYEEEE. The CDR3 loop spans 14 amino acids. V dropped 0 bases and J dropped 4 bases, with 7 bases sitting between them. DNA of the CDR3: TGTGCCAGCAGCTTGGGCGTCCCCACCGGGGAGCTGTTTTTT. It codes for CASSLGVPTGELFF.

This clone showed up just a few times. This chain joins TRBV19 and TRBJ1-2; 8 nucleotides align to TRBD1. The junction had 6 bases not matched to a gene; V was cut back by 4 bases and J by 2 bases. The germline gives CDR1 LNHDA, CDR2 SQIVND (reference sequence). The CDR3 has 15 residues. The CDR3 loop is CASSTRTGINYGYTF. CDR3 DNA sequence: TGTGCCAGTAGTACGCGGACAGGGATCAACTATGGCTACACCTTC.

The J gene is TRBJ2-3, the V gene TRBV29-1, with 9 positions matching TRBD1. The CDR3 has 15 residues. CDR1 and CDR2 from the germline V gene are SQVTM and ANQGSEA. V lost 2 bases, J lost 3 bases, and 6 bases stayed unmatched. CDR3 DNA sequence: TGCAGCGTTGAACGACAGGGGGGGAAGACAGATACGCAGTATTTT. Protein product: CSVERQGGKTDTQYF.

V usage is TRBV29-1 and J usage is TRBJ2-7, with TRBD1 matching over 9 bases. CDR1 and CDR2 (germline): SQVTM, ANQGSEA. There are 14 residues in the CDR3. The V gene end was trimmed by 4 bases and the J gene end by 3 bases; junction bases not matched to a gene: 7. In nucleotides, the CDR3 is TGCAGCGTTGCCGGACAGGGGTTGGGCTACGAGCAGTACTTC. It yields the protein CSVAGQGLGYEQYF.

This clone was detected only once. V gene TRBV7-2 combines with J gene TRBJ1-6; 8 bases align to TRBD1. The V gene end was trimmed by 5 bases and the J gene end by 9 bases; junction bases not matched to a gene: 6. Germline V gives CDR1 SGHTA, CDR2 FQGNSA. The CDR3 runs 14 residues. CDR3 nucleotides: TGTGCCAGCAGCCAAAACGGACAGGGTTCACCCCTCCACTTT. Amino acid sequence: CASSQNGQGSPLHF.

The chain combines TRBV6-5 with TRBJ1-2, with D possibly TRBD1 on 5 matching bases. CDR1 and CDR2 from the germline V gene are MNHEY and SVGAGI. This CDR3 is built from 16 residues. Trimming removed 2 bases at V and 8 bases at J, with 21 bases between. In DNA, the CDR3 is TGTGCCAGCAGTTACCCCCCCGGGGGTTCAGAAGGGGGCTACACCTTC. This sequence encodes CASSYPPGGSEGGYTF.

V gene TRBV30 combines with J gene TRBJ1-2; 8 bases map to TRBD1. Looked up from germline, CDR1 is GTSNPN and CDR2 is SVGIG (reference sequence). The CDR3 consists of 13 residues. The J segment lost 2 bases and the V segment lost 5 bases, leaving 4 bases of the junction unmatched. CDR3 in DNA: TGTGCCTGGGGACGACAGGGGAACTATGGCTACACCTTC. Translated, it gives CAWGRQGNYGYTF.

This clone was observed at least ten times. The chain carries TRBV19 and TRBJ1-1, with a weak D call TRBD1 (5 bases). Germline assignment: CDR1 LNHDA and CDR2 SQIVND (reference sequence). The ends were cut back, 6 bases at V and 3 bases at J, with 17 bases in the middle. This CDR3 contains 15 residues. Here the CDR3 reads CASSGRRRGDTEAFF. DNA of the CDR3: TGTGCCAGTAGCGGTCGGAGGCGAGGGGACACTGAAGCTTTCTTT.

This chain links TRBV5-1 with TRBJ1-3; D possibly corresponds to TRBD1 (5 bases). Germline values: CDR1 SGHRS, CDR2 YFSETQ. CDR3 length: 15 residues. Deletions cut 0 bases from V and 2 bases from J, with 9 bases between. The CDR3 bases are TGCGCCAGCAGCTTGGGTGGGGCCACTGGAAACACCATATATTTT. Its translation: CASSLGGATGNTIYF. Variable domain in full (rest from reference TRBV5-1 and TRBJ1-3): KAGVTQTPRYLIKTRGQQVTLSCSPISGHRSVSWYQQTPGQGLQFLFEYFSETQRNKGNFPGRFSGRQFSNSRSEMNVSTLELGDSALYLCASSLGGATGNTIYFGEGSWLTVV.

The CDR3 DNA reads as TGTGCCAGAAGCGGGATACGGGACTACTCTTACTCCTACGAGCAGTACTTC. Translated, it gives CARSGIRDYSYSYEQYF. The chain uses TRBV5-3 and TRBJ2-7; 7 positions agree with TRBD2. TRBV5-3 is classed as an ORF, of uncertain function. With 4 bases clipped from V and 0 bases from J, the junction kept 13 bases outside the gene matches. This CDR3 contains 17 residues.

The chain has TRBV11-2 and TRBJ1-6; D may be TRBD1 (5 bases). Germline V gene sequence: CDR1 SGHAT, CDR2 FQNNGV. Between the trimmed V and J ends, which lost 6 bases and 10 bases, there was a span of 13 bases. This CDR3 is built from 13 residues. DNA of the CDR3: TGTGCCAGCAGAGGGGAGAGTGGGTCACCCCTCCACTTT. This gives the protein CASRGESGSPLHF.

V is TRBV19 and J is TRBJ1-1, with D possibly TRBD1 on 5 matching bases. This CDR3 is built from 16 residues. From germline, CDR1 is LNHDA and CDR2 SQIVND (reference sequence). Trimming took 3 bases from V and 1 from J, leaving 15 bases between them. CDR3 region: CASSMGRAIPNTEAFF. CDR3 sequence (DNA): TGTGCCAGTAGTATGGGCAGGGCGATTCCGAACACTGAAGCTTTCTTT.

The chain has TRBV11-2 and TRBJ2-3; no firm D call. Per the germline V gene, CDR1 is SGHAT and CDR2 is FQNNGV. This CDR3 spans 13 amino acids. The V gene lost 5 bases and the J gene lost 0 bases, with 6 bases spanning the gap. For the CDR3, the DNA is TGTGCCAGCAGCCCTCCTAGCACAGATACGCAGTATTTT. Its protein product is CASSPPSTDTQYF.